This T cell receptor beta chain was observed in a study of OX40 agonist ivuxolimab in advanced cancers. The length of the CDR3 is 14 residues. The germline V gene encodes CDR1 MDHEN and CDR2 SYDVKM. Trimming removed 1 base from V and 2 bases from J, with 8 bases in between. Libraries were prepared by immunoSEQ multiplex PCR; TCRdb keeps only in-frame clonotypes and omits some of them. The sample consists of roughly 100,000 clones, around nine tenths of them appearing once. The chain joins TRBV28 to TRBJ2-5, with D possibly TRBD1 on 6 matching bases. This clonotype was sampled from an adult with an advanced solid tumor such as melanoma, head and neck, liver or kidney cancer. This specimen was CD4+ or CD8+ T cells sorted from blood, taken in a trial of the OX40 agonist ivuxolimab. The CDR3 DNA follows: TGTGCCAGCAGTTTATCCGGACAGCAAGAGACCCAGTACTTC. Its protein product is CASSLSGQQETQYF.